The entry that follows covers one TCR beta chain sequence. The target of this receptor is not known. Base qualities are not at hand, and no much larger clone is one base apart. The data were taken from a study of Ad26.COV2.S vaccination and SARS-CoV-2 variants (dated by TCRdb to the early 2020s). Broadly, across the study: Donors in the vaccine arm were drawn from COV1001, a phase I-IIa trial of Ad26.COV2.S in healthy adults that was multicentre, randomized, double-blind and placebo-controlled. Dosing of Ad26.COV2.S was intramuscular, at either 5x10^10 or 1x10^11 viral particles, delivered as one shot or as two shots spaced 56 days apart. Sequencing of the TCRbeta repertoire served to evaluate the specificity and breadth of SARS-CoV-2-reactive T cell receptors following Ad26.COV2.S vaccination. A total of approximately 32 samples were included in the TCR-sequenced set, comprising about 20 Ad26.COV2.S vaccine recipients, 5 placebo recipients and 8 SARS-CoV-2 convalescent individuals. Trial participants were randomized into five groups of five, in which low-dose or high-dose Ad26.COV2.S was given once or twice, or placebo was given on both occasions. Throughout the experiments and outcome assessment, investigators stayed blinded to trial group allocation.

The immunoSEQ Assay was used to sequence TCRbeta CDR3 regions. After extraction, genomic DNA underwent amplification by bias-controlled multiplex PCR, followed by high-throughput sequencing. As for the original processing: To quantify the absolute abundance of every unique TCRbeta CDR3 region, sequences were collapsed and filtered. T cell fraction was estimated by normalizing TCRbeta template counts to usable DNA, which was measured by amplifying reference genes present in all nucleated cells. Repertoire TCRs were annotated as SARS-CoV-2-specific when V gene, CDR3 amino acid sequence and J gene were exactly matched to a known reactive TCR set. The reference SARS-CoV-2 TCR set was derived from MIRA and filtered for enrichment in COVID-19-positive ImmuneCODE repertoires, a step that removed public or cross-reactive TCRs. Using the MIRA antigens, annotated TCRs were further analysed by specific ORF or by position within an ORF. Depth was the summed frequency of annotated unique rearrangements, while breadth was defined as annotated unique rearrangements over total unique productive rearrangements. Two-sided Wilcoxon rank-sum tests were applied when comparing TCR breadth between groups. TCRdb took this table from immuneACCESS and kept in-frame rearrangements with V and J called. Such tables lack part of the clones; where checked against another copy, unresolved V genes explain under half of the gap, and the rest is unexplained. V and J calls and clone size follow that table, whereas D and trimming were derived from the DNA. The sample yields about 410,000 clones; 89% were counted once. The ten largest clonotypes hold over 1.5% of the sample.

The treatment or condition label, as the study defines it: some 19 received Ad26.COV2.S at low or high dose, single or two shots; several received placebo; per-sample allocation not given. For vaccine and placebo recipients, the sequenced repertoires came from samples collected on day 63 after the first injection. In Cohort 1b, more than 20 adults aged 18-55 years were enrolled at a single site in Boston, USA, between 29 July and 7 August 2020. Ad26.COV2.S consisted of a replication-incompetent adenovirus type 26 vector by which a prefusion-stabilized SARS-CoV-2 spike protein from the original Wuhan strain was expressed. The CDR3 spans 13 residues, from the cysteine through the phenylalanine. This entry keeps only the CDR3 DNA: 39 bases, framed from base 1. The germline V gene provides CDR1 MDHEN and CDR2 SYDVKM. The germline ends are 9 bases apart after V is trimmed by 6 bases and J by 0 bases.

Study-wide conclusions, independent of this receptor: Vaccine and placebo recipients had similar non-spike TCR breadth, a finding consistent with the vaccine containing only spike. After vaccination, substantial breadth of spike-specific CD8+ and CD4+ T cell responses was reported. Spike-specific TCR breadth was higher in Ad26.COV2.S recipients than in placebo recipients (P = 0.0014). The study lacked the statistical power to compare responses across vaccine doses or regimens. The authors noted that total T cell responses may have been underestimated by the TCR breadth and depth analyses.

Material: peripheral blood, obtained in a trial of Ad26.COV2.S vaccine versus placebo. The V gene is TRBV28 and the J gene is TRBJ2-7; no D gene is confidently identified. This receptor was taken from a person between 18 and 59 years old who received the Ad26.COV2.S COVID-19 vaccine or a placebo. The DNA is TGTGCCAGCAGGTCGCCTTCCTCCTACGAGCAGTACTTC. This translates into CASRSPSSYEQYF.